Described below is a single TCR beta chain sequence and its context. Its antigen is undetermined. This entry is derived from a study of T cell responses to AZD1222 COVID-19 vaccine. General study findings and limits: Repertoires in all cases were sampled only once the peak T cell response had passed.

Germline V gives CDR1 KGHSH, CDR2 LQKENI. Trimming pared 6 bases from V and 5 bases from J, leaving 13 bases between. The CDR3 has 13 residues. Data came from immunoSEQ multiplex PCR; TCRdb stores just in-frame clones and leaves some out. The data show some 140,000 clones, 90% to 95% seen once. The specimen was peripheral blood, collected 28 days after the second AZD1222 dose. This chain links TRBV18 with TRBJ2-5; a possible D gene is TRBD2 (5 bases). The receptor was derived from an adult who received the AZD1222 COVID-19 vaccine. CDR3 bases: TGTGCCAGCTCCCGTAGAGGGTTCGAGACCCAGTACTTC. This encodes CASSRRGFETQYF.